This TCR beta chain was identified during a study of OX40 agonist ivuxolimab in advanced cancers. Across the study: Patients assigned to dose escalation were diagnosed with hepatocellular carcinoma, melanoma, renal cell or head and neck cancer.

Broader study findings: Clonal expansion among partial responders at 0.1-3.0 mg/kg ranked near the lowest. At 0.1 to 3.0 mg/kg and by week 6, clonal expansion occurred in CD4+ and CD8+ blood T cells.

The assay was immunoSEQ multiplex PCR, and TCRdb's table has in-frame clones only and misses some. The data show about 77,000 clones, with roughly 94% seen just once and roughly 22% held by the top ten. At baseline, cycle 4 day 1, and cycle 7 day 1, blood was sampled. This clone was seen just once. Its antigen is currently unknown. Trimming pared 0 bases from V and 6 bases from J, leaving 6 bases between. There are 13 residues in the CDR3. Germline assignment: CDR1 SGHNT and CDR2 YYREEE (reference sequence). The chain combines TRBV5-4 with TRBJ2-2, with D tentatively TRBD2 (6 bases). Here the sequenced sample was CD4+ or CD8+ T cells sorted from blood, taken in a trial of the OX40 agonist ivuxolimab. The TCR was taken from an adult with an advanced solid tumor such as melanoma, head and neck, liver or kidney cancer. The CDR3 DNA sequence: TGTGCCAGCAGCTTGGGGGGGGCCGGGGAGCTGTTTTTT. This translates into CASSLGGAGELFF.